The 25 T cell receptor beta chains presented below share a single source sample, sequenced in a study of regulatory T cells in long-lasting Graves disease. Both iRepertoire HTBI primers and Arm-PCR of CDR3 regions were used to build the TCR beta libraries. TCRdb reprocessed the multiplex PCR reads with MiXCR, giving one entry per CDR3 protein. In the table there are about 470,000 distinct CDR3 sequences, 20% of which are singletons. The time point is: persistent/refractory GD, antithyroid drugs over 5 years with positive TRAb. Isolated PBMC RNA provided the starting material for the TCR library. Sequences were derived from peripheral blood mononuclear cells (PBMCs), sampled when the disease was refractory, from a patient treated with antithyroid drugs. These receptors all come from a female donor with Graves disease.

This clonotype was counted between two and nine times. The J gene is TRBJ2-3, the V gene TRBV28; D perhaps matches TRBD2 (6 bases). CDR3 length equals 15 residues. Trimming cost V 4 bases and J 0 bases, with 11 bases left between them. The germline V gene encodes CDR1 MDHEN and CDR2 SYDVKM. This chain's CDR3 is CASSSLAASTDTQYF. The CDR3 DNA reads as TGTGCCAGCAGTTCTTTAGCGGCTAGCACAGATACGCAGTATTTT. The entire variable domain, with the rest obtained from reference TRBV28 and TRBJ2-3, is as follows: DVKVTQSSRYLVKRTGEKVFLECVQDMDHENMFWYRQDPGLGLRLIYFSYDVKMKEKGDIPEGYSVSREKKERFSLILESASTNQTSMYLCASSSLAASTDTQYFGPGTRLTVL.

Ten or more counts support this clonotype. The chain employs TRBV7-2 and TRBJ2-7; tentative D call: TRBD2 (7 bases). CDR3 size: 11 residues. Germline-derived CDR1 and CDR2 are SGHTA and FQGNSA. Trimming took off 1 base at V and 13 bases at J, with 11 bases between the two ends. The CDR3, as DNA: TGTGCCAGCAGCTTAGGAGCGGGACAATACTTC. Protein sequence: CASSLGAGQYF.

The rearrangement links TRBV24-1 to TRBJ2-7; 7 positions match TRBD1. In germline, CDR1 is KGHDR, CDR2 SFDVKD. V lost 3 bases and J lost 4; bases outside the gene matches: 2. The CDR3 is made up of 13 amino acids. The CDR3 here is CATSDRGQYEQYF. CDR3 nucleotides: TGTGCCACCAGTGATAGGGGACAGTACGAGCAGTACTTC.

The chain is built from TRBV20-1 and TRBJ2-3, with 8 bases lining up with TRBD2. This CDR3 region has 17 residues. V gave up 6 bases and J gave up 2 bases; unmatched junction bases: 16. The V gene's germline CDR1 is DFQATT and CDR2 SNEGSKA (reference sequence). Here the CDR3 DNA reads TGCAGTGCCAGTAGGTGGGGTAGCGGGGACGACACAGATACGCAGTATTTT. It encodes CSASRWGSGDDTDTQYF.

The chain recombines TRBV29-1 with TRBJ1-2; D is unresolved. The CDR3 extends over 11 amino acids. With 7 bases removed from V and 1 base from J, the gap between germline ends came to 7 bases. CDR1 is SQVTM and CDR2 is ANQGSEA in the germline V gene. The CDR3: CSAQINYGYTF. The CDR3 nucleotides are TGCAGCGCACAGATTAACTATGGCTACACCTTC.

The chain combines TRBV7-2 with TRBJ2-2; possibly TRBD1 for D (8 bases). Germline assignment: CDR1 SGHTA and CDR2 FQGNSA. Trimming left V 5 bases short and J 1 base short, with 14 bases between. CDR3 length equals 16 residues. The CDR3 bases are TGTGCCAGCAGCCTACAGGGGGGGTTGAACACCGGGGAGCTGTTTTTT. It encodes CASSLQGGLNTGELFF.

This clonotype has a count of ten or more. The chain carries TRBV3-1 and TRBJ2-7; D might be TRBD2 (5 bases). V lost 1 base, J lost 7 bases, and 11 bases lay in between. This CDR3 is built from 13 residues. CDR1 is LGHDT, CDR2 YNNKEL, per germline (reference sequence). CDR3 nucleotide sequence: TGTGCCAGCAGCCAAGTGACTATGGGAGAGCAGTACTTC. It is translated as CASSQVTMGEQYF.

This clonotype was seen repeatedly, ten times or more. J is TRBJ2-7 and V is TRBV7-3; D assignment may be TRBD1 or TRBD2 (7 bases each). V lost 5 bases, J lost 4 bases, and 15 bases lay in between. The CDR3 totals 14 residues. The V gene's germline CDR1 is SGHTA and CDR2 FQGTGA. The CDR3 sequence: CASSPGGGRYEQYF. CDR3 DNA sequence: TGTGCCAGCAGCCCAGGGGGGGGGAGGTACGAGCAGTACTTC.

This clonotype was counted a few times. This rearrangement joins TRBV7-8 to TRBJ1-1; 7 bases align to TRBD1. The CDR3 loop spans 16 amino acids. CDR1 and CDR2 from the germline V gene are SGHVS and FQNEAQ. Trimming removed 5 bases from V and 1 base from J; junction bases left unmatched: 10. The CDR3 nucleotides read TGTGCCAGCAGCAAAGACAGGGCAGTGCCGAACACTGAAGCTTTCTTT. The encoded protein is CASSKDRAVPNTEAFF. Complete variable domain (other parts from reference TRBV7-8 and TRBJ1-1): GAGVSQSPRYKVAKRGQDVALRCDPISGHVSLFWYQQALGQGPEFLTYFQNEAQLDKSGLPSDRFFAERPEGSVSTLKIQRTQQEDSAVYLCASSKDRAVPNTEAFFGQGTRLTVV.

This clonotype was observed a handful of times. The V and J genes are TRBV25-1 and TRBJ1-3, with 7 bases that match TRBD1. Per germline, CDR1 MGHDK and CDR2 SYGVNS. With V trimmed by 8 bases and J by 4 bases, 5 bases remained unmatched. There are 13 residues in the CDR3. The CDR3 nucleotides read TGTGCCAGCGATGCAGGGGGGGGAAACACCATATATTTT. It codes for CASDAGGGNTIYF. Together with reference TRBV25-1 and TRBJ1-3, the CDR3 gives the full variable domain: EADIYQTPRYLVIGTGKKITLECSQTMGHDKMYWYQQDPGMELHLIHYSYGVNSTEKGDLSSESTVSRIRTEHFPLTLESARPSHTSQYLCASDAGGGNTIYFGEGSWLTVV.

Regarding this clonotype: Relative to the germline gene, one junction end is altered; a read error may explain this. The genes are TRBV12-3 or TRBV12-4 and TRBJ2-7; D call uncertain. The CDR3 runs to 12 residues. CDR3 amino acids: CTSSLVQDEQYF. The CDR3, as DNA: TGTACCAGCAGTTTAGTACAAGACGAGCAGTACTTC.

This clonotype was recorded at least ten times. V and J are TRBV28 and TRBJ2-7, with 12 bases identical to TRBD2. Trimming took 2 bases from V and 4 from J; bases not matched to a gene: 6. This CDR3 has 16 residues. The germline V gene encodes CDR1 MDHEN and CDR2 SYDVKM. The CDR3 bases are TGTGCCAGCAGTTTAGTGACTAGCGGGAGTTTTTACGAGCAGTACTTC. Translating gives CASSLVTSGSFYEQYF.

The chain uses TRBV7-9 and TRBJ2-7; D unresolved. This CDR3 comprises 14 residues. V was pared by 3 bases and J by 6 bases, with 15 bases between. Germline V gives CDR1 SEHNR, CDR2 FQNEAQ (reference sequence). This chain's CDR3 is CASSFGVLNSEQYF. The CDR3 bases are TGTGCCAGCAGCTTCGGAGTGCTGAATTCCGAGCAGTACTTC.

This sequence joins TRBV4-2 and TRBJ1-2; 8 bases match TRBD1. Germline CDR1 LGHNA, CDR2 YNFKEQ. This CDR3 spans 16 amino acids. The junction had 10 bases not matched to a gene; V was cut back by 3 bases and J by 4 bases. The CDR3 region is CASSHGRSDRGYGYTF. The CDR3 nucleotides read TGTGCCAGCAGCCATGGACGTAGTGACAGGGGCTATGGCTACACCTTC.

This clonotype was counted ten times or more. The chain couples TRBV5-6 to TRBJ1-5, with 7 nucleotides matching TRBD1. The CDR3 totals 17 residues. Germline CDR1 reads SGHDT; CDR2 reads YYEEEE. J lost 0 bases, V lost 2 bases, and 8 bases had no gene match. The CDR3 is CASSLTRGVYSNQPQHF. The CDR3 coding sequence is TGTGCCAGCAGCTTAACCAGGGGGGTGTATAGCAATCAGCCCCAGCATTTT.

This clonotype appeared many times. The chain recombines TRBV28 with TRBJ1-5, with D perhaps matching TRBD1 (6 bases). The CDR3 has 17 residues. The V end was cut by 3 bases, the J end by 6 bases, with 21 bases between. CDR1 is MDHEN, CDR2 SYDVKM, per germline. This CDR3 reads CASSFGWPGEFGQPQHF. DNA for the CDR3: TGTGCCAGCAGTTTCGGTTGGCCAGGGGAGTTTGGTCAGCCCCAGCATTTT.

The rearrangement joins TRBV29-1 to TRBJ1-2, with 9 bases fitting TRBD1. From germline, CDR1 is SQVTM and CDR2 ANQGSEA. This CDR3 spans 15 amino acids. After removal of 6 bases from V and 4 bases from J, the junction contained 12 bases not matched to a gene. CDR3 protein: CSVIPPQGASYGYTF. CDR3 in DNA: TGCAGCGTCATACCCCCACAGGGGGCGAGCTATGGCTACACCTTC.

This clonotype showed up just a few times. The chain joins TRBV13 to TRBJ1-1; TRBD1 aligns across 7 bases. Germline V lookup: CDR1 PRHDT, CDR2 FYEKMQ (reference sequence). This CDR3 is 13 amino acids long. V lost 1 base to trimming and J lost 7 bases; unmatched junction nucleotides: 3. The CDR3 DNA reads as TGTGCCAGCAGCTTAGATAGGGGGCGTGAAGCTTTCTTT. Protein sequence: CASSLDRGREAFF.

In its sample, this clonotype was seen many times. The chain uses TRBV15 and TRBJ1-2; 7 bases match TRBD1. Looked up from germline, CDR1 is LNHNV and CDR2 is YYDKDF (reference sequence). CDR3 length: 15 residues. J was trimmed by 0 bases and V by 5 bases; bases with no gene match: 6. The CDR3 region is CATSRGGTANYGYTF. The CDR3 bases are TGTGCCACCAGCCGCGGGGGGACAGCTAACTATGGCTACACCTTC. The entire variable domain, with the rest obtained from reference TRBV15 and TRBJ1-2, is as follows: DAMVIQNPRYQVTQFGKPVTLSCSQTLNHNVMYWYQQKSSQAPKLLFHYYDKDFNNEADTPDNFQSRRPNTSFCFLDIRSPGLGDTAMYLCATSRGGTANYGYTFGSGTRLTVV.

In this sample, this clonotype turned up many times. The rearrangement uses TRBV19 and TRBJ1-5; a possible D gene is TRBD1 (6 bases). The V gene lost 6 bases and the J gene lost 4 bases, with 28 bases spanning the gap. The germline gives CDR1 LNHDA, CDR2 SQIVND (reference sequence). The CDR3 has 19 amino acids. CDR3 amino acids: CASRADSLFRQAINQPQHF. The CDR3 nucleotides are TGTGCCAGTAGAGCGGACTCCTTGTTCAGACAGGCGATAAATCAGCCCCAGCATTTT.

The rearrangement uses TRBV14 and TRBJ2-7; D possibly corresponds to TRBD2 (6 bases). V lost 0 bases and J 5 bases, leaving 11 bases between the germline ends. The CDR3 extends over 14 amino acids. CDR1 is SGHDN and CDR2 is FVKESK in the germline V gene. This chain's CDR3 is CASSQDHPGDEQYF. CDR3 sequence (DNA): TGTGCCAGCAGCCAAGATCATCCGGGAGACGAGCAGTACTTC.

The J gene is TRBJ2-2, the V gene TRBV9; a possible D gene is TRBD2 (5 bases). The CDR3 runs to 13 residues. V gave up 6 bases and J gave up 6 bases, with 12 bases separating them. Germline V gene data show CDR1 as SGDLS and CDR2 as YYNGEE. CDR3 coding DNA: TGTGCCAGCAACCCTACGGGGTCCGGGGAGCTGTTTTTT. Encoded protein: CASNPTGSGELFF.

The chain employs TRBV20-1 and TRBJ1-6, with D unclear. Trimming took off 1 base at V and 8 bases at J, with 12 bases between the two ends. Germline CDR1 reads DFQATT; CDR2 reads SNEGSKA (reference sequence). This CDR3 is 14 amino acids long. The DNA for the CDR3 is TGCAGTGCTAGAGTAGGGCCCGAATATTCACCCCTCCACTTT. Protein: CSARVGPEYSPLHF.

This clonotype was detected many times. This sequence joins TRBV28 and TRBJ1-5; D is possibly TRBD1 (5 bases). The germline V gene encodes CDR1 MDHEN and CDR2 SYDVKM. The CDR3 spans 16 residues. V dropped 3 bases and J dropped 1 base, with 13 bases sitting between them. Written as DNA, the CDR3 is TGTGCCAGCAGTTTTTTCCGGGACGGGAGCAATCAGCCCCAGCATTTT. As protein: CASSFFRDGSNQPQHF.

The chain has TRBV4-1 and TRBJ1-2; 9 bases are shared with TRBD1. Trimming at V came to 5 bases and at J to 5 bases, leaving 18 bases not matched to a gene. Germline-derived CDR1 and CDR2 are MGHRA and YSYEKL. The CDR3 loop spans 18 amino acids. The CDR3 loop is CASSLRWDRDNGAYGYTF. In nucleotides, the CDR3 is TGCGCCAGCAGCTTGAGGTGGGACAGGGATAATGGGGCGTATGGCTACACCTTC.